What follows describes a single TCR beta chain. As yet, its antigen is unknown. This CDR3 has 13 residues. Germline-derived CDR1 and CDR2 are SGHTA and FQGTGA. V dropped 0 bases and J dropped 6 bases, with 9 bases sitting between them. Measured with immunoSEQ multiplex PCR; TCRdb has only the in-frame clones, and not every one. The profile shows about 22,000 clones, roughly four fifths of them singletons. All patients were mismatch repair deficient, assessed by either PCR or immunohistochemistry. Three pembrolizumab responders had their TCRs sequenced. The record originates from a study of PD-1 blockade in mismatch repair-deficient tumors. Study-wide background: Patients had approximately 12 mismatch repair-deficient cancer types, all previously treated and progressing. Study-wide results and caveats: Tumor-resident clones, often absent from pretreatment blood, expanded after pembrolizumab and then contracted.

This specimen consisted of peripheral blood, obtained 2 weeks after starting pembrolizumab. This sequence originates from an adult with mismatch repair-deficient cancer. The chain is built from TRBV7-3 and TRBJ2-7, with D unclear. The CDR3 sequence: CASSLTPYGEQYF. CDR3 in DNA: TGTGCCAGCAGCTTAACCCCCTATGGCGAGCAGTACTTC.